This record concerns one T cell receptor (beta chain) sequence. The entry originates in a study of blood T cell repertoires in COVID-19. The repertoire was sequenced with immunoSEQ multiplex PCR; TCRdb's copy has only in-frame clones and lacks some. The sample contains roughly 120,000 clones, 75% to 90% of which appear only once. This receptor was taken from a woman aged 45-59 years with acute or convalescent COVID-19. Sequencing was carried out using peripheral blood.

CDR3: CASRRDRGREQYF. CDR3 in DNA: TGTGCCAGCCGACGGGACAGGGGTCGGGAGCAGTACTTC. The chain is built from TRBV27 and TRBJ2-7; 10 nucleotides line up with TRBD1. Losses at the gene ends were 8 bases for V and 7 bases for J; bases not matched to a gene: 8. The germline V gene has CDR1 MNHEY and CDR2 SMNVEV (reference sequence). This CDR3 region has 13 residues.